The text below deals with one TCR beta chain. Data came from immunoSEQ multiplex PCR; TCRdb stores just in-frame clones and leaves some out. Among 250,000 to 350,000 clones listed, around 90% were seen once. The entry originates in a study of blood T cell repertoires in COVID-19. The CDR3 sequence is 15 residues long. The germline V gene encodes CDR1 MNHEY and CDR2 SVGAGI. J lost 0 bases, V lost 6 bases, and 6 bases had no gene match. The J gene is TRBJ2-3, the V gene TRBV6-5; 7 bases line up with TRBD1. The clonotype originates from a woman in her 30s with COVID-19, enrolled during active disease. Sequencing used peripheral blood. The CDR3 DNA reads as TGTGCCAGCAGGGGACAGCGCTTTAGCACAGATACGCAGTATTTT. It yields the protein CASRGQRFSTDTQYF.